This T cell receptor beta chain emerged from a study of T cell repertoires in cytomegalovirus infection. About the study: Public TCR beta signatures indicated both CMV infection and matching HLA type.

Germline V gene data show CDR1 as MGHDK and CDR2 as SYGVNS. The CDR3 runs to 12 residues. V was trimmed by 4 bases and J by 7 bases, leaving 10 bases between them. Overall study findings and caveats: Dominant in the ex vivo response were TCR beta clonotypes restricted by HLA-C and specific for CMV. Cumulative frequency (of public TCR beta family members) identified carriers of CMV plus the relevant HLA.

TCRdb re-called the reads with MiXCR, one entry per CDR3 protein. Among about 300,000 distinct CDR3 sequences listed, roughly 9.3% were seen once. In its sample, this clonotype was seen many times. The antigen is unknown. V usage is TRBV25-1 and J usage is TRBJ1-1; no clear D gene. Sequencing was carried out using PBMCs. This TCR came from a human donor in good health (CMV status not recorded). Some clones in this sample may be carry-over from other donors' samples. This CDR3 reads CASSAYSYEAFF. In DNA, the CDR3 is TGTGCCAGCAGTGCCTACAGCTATGAAGCTTTCTTT.